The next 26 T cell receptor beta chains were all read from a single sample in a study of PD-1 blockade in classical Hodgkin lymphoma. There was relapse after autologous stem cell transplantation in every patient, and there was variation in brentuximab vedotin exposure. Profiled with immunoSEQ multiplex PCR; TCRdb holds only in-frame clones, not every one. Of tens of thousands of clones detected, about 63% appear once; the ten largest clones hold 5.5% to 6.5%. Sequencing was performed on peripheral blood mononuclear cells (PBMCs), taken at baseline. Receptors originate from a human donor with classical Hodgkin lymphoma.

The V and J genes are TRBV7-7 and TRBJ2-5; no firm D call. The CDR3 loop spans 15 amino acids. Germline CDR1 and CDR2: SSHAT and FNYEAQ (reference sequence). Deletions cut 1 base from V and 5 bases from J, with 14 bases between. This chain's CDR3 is CASSLGDARIETQYF. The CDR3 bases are TGTGCCAGCAGCTTAGGTGACGCCCGCATCGAGACCCAGTACTTC.

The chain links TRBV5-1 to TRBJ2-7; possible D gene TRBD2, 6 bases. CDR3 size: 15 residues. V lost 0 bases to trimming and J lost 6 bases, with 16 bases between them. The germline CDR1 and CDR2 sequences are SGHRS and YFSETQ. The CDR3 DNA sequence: TGCGCCAGCAGCTTGGGCGGGGACGCTTTTGGCGAGCAGTACTTC. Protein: CASSLGGDAFGEQYF.

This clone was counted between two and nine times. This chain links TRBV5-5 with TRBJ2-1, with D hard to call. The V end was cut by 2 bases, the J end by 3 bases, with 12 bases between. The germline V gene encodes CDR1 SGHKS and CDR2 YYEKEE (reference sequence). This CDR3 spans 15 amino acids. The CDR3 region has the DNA TGTGCCAGCAGCTTTGGCGATTCGTTCTACAATGAGCAGTTCTTC. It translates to CASSFGDSFYNEQFF.

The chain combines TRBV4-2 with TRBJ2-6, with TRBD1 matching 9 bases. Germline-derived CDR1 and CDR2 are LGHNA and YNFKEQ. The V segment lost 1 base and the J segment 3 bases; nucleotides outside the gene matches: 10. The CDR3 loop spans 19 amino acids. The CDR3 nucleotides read TGTGCCAGCAGCCAAGGTACCGGGACAGGGATTTTTGGGGCCAACGTCCTGACTTTC. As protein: CASSQGTGTGIFGANVLTF.

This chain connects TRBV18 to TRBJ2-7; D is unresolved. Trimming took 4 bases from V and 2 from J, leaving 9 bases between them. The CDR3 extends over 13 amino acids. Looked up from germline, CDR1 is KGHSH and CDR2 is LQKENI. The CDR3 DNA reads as TGTGCCAGCTCACTGGGGTCCCCCTACGAGCAGTACTTC. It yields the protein CASSLGSPYEQYF. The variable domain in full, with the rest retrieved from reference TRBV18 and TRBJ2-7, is NAGVMQNPRHLVRRRGQEARLRCSPMKGHSHVYWYRQLPEEGLKFMVYLQKENIIDESGMPKERFSAEFPKEGPSILRIQQVVRGDSAAYFCASSLGSPYEQYFGPGTRLTVT.

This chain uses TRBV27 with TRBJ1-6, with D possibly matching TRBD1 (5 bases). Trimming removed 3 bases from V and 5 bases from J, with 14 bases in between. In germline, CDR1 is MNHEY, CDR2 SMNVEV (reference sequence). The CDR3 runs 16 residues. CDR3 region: CASSFMVRANNSPLHF. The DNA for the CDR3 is TGTGCCAGCAGTTTTATGGTCAGGGCAAATAATTCACCCCTCCACTTT.

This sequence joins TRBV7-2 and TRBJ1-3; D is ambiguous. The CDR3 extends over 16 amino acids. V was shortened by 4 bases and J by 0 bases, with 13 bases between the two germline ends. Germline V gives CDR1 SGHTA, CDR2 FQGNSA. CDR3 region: CASSSRLPSSGNTIYF. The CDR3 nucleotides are TGTGCCAGCAGCTCCAGATTACCAAGCTCTGGAAACACCATATATTTT. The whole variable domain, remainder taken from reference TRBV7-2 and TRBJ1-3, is GAGVSQSPSNKVTEKGKDVELRCDPISGHTALYWYRQSLGQGLEFLIYFQGNSAPDKSGLPSDRFSAERTGGSVSTLTIQRTQQEDSAVYLCASSSRLPSSGNTIYFGEGSWLTVV.

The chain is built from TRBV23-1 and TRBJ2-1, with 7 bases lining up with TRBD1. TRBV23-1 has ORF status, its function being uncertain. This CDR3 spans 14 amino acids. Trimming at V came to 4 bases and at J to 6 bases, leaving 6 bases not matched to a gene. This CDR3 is CASSPRQGTNEQFF. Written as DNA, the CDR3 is TGCGCCAGCAGTCCCCGACAGGGCACCAATGAGCAGTTCTTC.

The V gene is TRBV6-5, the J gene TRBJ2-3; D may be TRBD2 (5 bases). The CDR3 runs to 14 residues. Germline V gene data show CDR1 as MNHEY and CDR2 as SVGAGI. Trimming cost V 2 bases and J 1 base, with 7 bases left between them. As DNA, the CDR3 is TGTGCCAGCAGTTACCGGACTGGCACAGATACGCAGTATTTT. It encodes CASSYRTGTDTQYF.

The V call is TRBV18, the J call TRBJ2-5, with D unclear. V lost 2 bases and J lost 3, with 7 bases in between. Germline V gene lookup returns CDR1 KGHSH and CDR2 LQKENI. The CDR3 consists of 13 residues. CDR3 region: CASSPGQEETQYF. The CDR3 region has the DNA TGTGCCAGCTCACCAGGTCAGGAAGAGACCCAGTACTTC.

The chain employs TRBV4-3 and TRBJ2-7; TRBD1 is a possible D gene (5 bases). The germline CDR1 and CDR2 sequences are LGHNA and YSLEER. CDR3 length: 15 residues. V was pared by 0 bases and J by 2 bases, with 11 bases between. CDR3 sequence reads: CASSQDYQGPYEQYF. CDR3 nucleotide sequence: TGCGCCAGCAGCCAAGACTACCAGGGCCCCTACGAGCAGTACTTC.

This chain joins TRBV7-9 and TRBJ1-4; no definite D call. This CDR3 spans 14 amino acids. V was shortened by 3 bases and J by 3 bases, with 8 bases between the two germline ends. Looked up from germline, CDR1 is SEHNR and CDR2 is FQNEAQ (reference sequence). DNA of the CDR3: TGTGCCAGCAGCTTGACTGCCTCTAATGAAAAACTGTTTTTT. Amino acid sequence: CASSLTASNEKLFF.

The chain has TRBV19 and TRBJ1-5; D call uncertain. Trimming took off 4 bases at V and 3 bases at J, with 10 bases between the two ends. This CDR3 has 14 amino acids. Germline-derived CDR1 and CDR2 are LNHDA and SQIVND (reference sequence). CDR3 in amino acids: CASSTESVNQPQHF. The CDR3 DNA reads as TGTGCCAGTAGTACGGAGAGCGTCAATCAGCCCCAGCATTTT.

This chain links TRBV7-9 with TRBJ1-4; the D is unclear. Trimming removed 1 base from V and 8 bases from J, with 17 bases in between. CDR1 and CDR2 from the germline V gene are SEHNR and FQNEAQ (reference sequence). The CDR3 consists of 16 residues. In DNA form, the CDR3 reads TGTGCCAGCAGCTTAGAAGCCACATTGCTGGGAGAAAAACTGTTTTTT. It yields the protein CASSLEATLLGEKLFF.

CDR3 protein: CASSYRNEQFF. Written as DNA, the CDR3 is TGTGCCAGCAGTTACAGGAATGAGCAGTTCTTC. V is TRBV6-5 and J is TRBJ2-1; D is unclear. V gave up 2 bases and J gave up 7 bases, with 3 bases separating them. The germline V gene encodes CDR1 MNHEY and CDR2 SVGAGI. There are 11 residues in the CDR3.

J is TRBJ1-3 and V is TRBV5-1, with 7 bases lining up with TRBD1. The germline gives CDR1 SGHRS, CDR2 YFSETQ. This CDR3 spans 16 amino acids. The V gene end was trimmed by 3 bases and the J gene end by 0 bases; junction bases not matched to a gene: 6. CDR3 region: CASSSDRTNSGNTIYF. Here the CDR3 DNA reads TGCGCCAGCAGCTCGGACAGGACCAACTCTGGAAACACCATATATTTT.

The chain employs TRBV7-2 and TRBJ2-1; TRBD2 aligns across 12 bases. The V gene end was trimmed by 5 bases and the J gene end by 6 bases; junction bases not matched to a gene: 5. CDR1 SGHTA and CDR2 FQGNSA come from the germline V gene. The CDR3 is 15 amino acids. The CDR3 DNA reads TGTGCCAGCAGCACCAGGACTAGCGGGGCCAATGAGCAGTTCTTC. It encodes CASSTRTSGANEQFF.

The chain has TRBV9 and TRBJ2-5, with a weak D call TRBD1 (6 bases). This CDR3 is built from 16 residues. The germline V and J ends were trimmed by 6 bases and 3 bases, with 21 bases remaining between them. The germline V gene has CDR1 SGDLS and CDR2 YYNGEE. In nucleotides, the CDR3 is TGTGCCAGCAAGAGGGGGACGGGGCCCGCCAAAGAGACCCAGTACTTC. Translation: CASKRGTGPAKETQYF.

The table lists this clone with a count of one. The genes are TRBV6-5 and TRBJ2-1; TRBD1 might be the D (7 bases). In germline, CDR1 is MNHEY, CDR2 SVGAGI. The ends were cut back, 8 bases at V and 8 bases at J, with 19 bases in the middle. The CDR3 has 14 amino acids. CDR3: CASCSGGTVDEQFF. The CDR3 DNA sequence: TGTGCCAGCTGTAGCGGAGGGACAGTGGATGAGCAGTTCTTC.

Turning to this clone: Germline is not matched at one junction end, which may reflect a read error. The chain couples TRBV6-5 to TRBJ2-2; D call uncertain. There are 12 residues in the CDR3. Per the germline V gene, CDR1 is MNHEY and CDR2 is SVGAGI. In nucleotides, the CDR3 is TGTGCCAGCAGTTACTCAGTAGGATACCGCCTTTTT. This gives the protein CASSYSVGYRLF.

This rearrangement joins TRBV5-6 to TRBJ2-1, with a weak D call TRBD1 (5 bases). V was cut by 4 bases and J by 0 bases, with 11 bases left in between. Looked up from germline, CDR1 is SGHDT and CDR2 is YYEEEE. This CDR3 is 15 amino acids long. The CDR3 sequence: CASSALDTSYNEQFF. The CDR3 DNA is TGTGCCAGCAGCGCCCTGGACACCTCCTACAATGAGCAGTTCTTC.

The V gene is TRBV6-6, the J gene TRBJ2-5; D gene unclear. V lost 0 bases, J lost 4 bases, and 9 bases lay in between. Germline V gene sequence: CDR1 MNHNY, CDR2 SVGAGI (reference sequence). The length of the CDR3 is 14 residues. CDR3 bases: TGTGCCAGCAGTTACTCCCCGGATGGAGAGACCCAGTACTTC. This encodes CASSYSPDGETQYF.

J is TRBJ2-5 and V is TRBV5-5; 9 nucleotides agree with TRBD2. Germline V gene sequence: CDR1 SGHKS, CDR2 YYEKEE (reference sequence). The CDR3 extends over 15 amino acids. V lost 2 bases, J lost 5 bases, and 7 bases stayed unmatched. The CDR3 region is CASSFGLAGRETQYF. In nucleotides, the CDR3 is TGTGCCAGCAGCTTCGGCCTAGCGGGGAGGGAGACCCAGTACTTC.

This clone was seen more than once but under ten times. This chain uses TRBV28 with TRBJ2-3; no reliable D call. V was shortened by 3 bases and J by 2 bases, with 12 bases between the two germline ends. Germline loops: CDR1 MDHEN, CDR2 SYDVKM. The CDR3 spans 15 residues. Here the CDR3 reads CASSFGQRPTDTQYF. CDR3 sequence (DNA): TGTGCCAGCAGTTTTGGTCAGAGACCCACAGATACGCAGTATTTT.

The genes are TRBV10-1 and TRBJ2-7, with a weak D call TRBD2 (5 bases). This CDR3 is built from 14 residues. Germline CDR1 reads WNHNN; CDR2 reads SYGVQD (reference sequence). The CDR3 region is CATGEGSLSHEQYF. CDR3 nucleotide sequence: TGCGCGACCGGGGAAGGTTCCCTCTCGCATGAGCAGTACTTC.

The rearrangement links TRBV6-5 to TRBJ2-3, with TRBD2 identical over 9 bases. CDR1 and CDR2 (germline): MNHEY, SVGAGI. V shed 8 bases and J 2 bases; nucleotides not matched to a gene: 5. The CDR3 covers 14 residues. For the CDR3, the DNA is TGTGCCAGCCACCTAGCGGGGCCCACAGATACGCAGTATTTT. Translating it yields CASHLAGPTDTQYF.